Listed below are T cell receptor beta chains from one sample, sequenced in a study of T-cell reconstitution after alpha-beta-depleted transplantation in children. TCRdb reprocessed the PCR reads with MiXCR, giving one entry per CDR3 protein. The sample records hundreds of thousands of distinct CDR3 sequences, about 10% being singletons. The sample here was PBMCs from the stem cell graft donor, taken from the stem cell graft. These receptors were taken from a human donor who donated a stem cell graft to a child with acute myeloid leukemia. Each CDR3 is given with its conserved first and last residue. Each record gives: V gene, J gene, clone size, CDR3 protein. Clone size is not always given. Where it is, it says once, few, many or a class for expanded clones.

TRBV6-6,TRBJ1-2,-,CASRPTWFYGYTF
TRBV12-3/TRBV12-4,TRBJ1-2,many,CASTPPGQGYYGYTF
TRBV27,TRBJ2-1,few,CASNREGGYNEQFF
TRBV12-3/TRBV12-4,TRBJ2-1,-,CASSLRTSGGYNEQFF
TRBV6-1,TRBJ2-7,-,CASQRQGTYEQYF
TRBV5-8,TRBJ2-5,-,CASSRGLRKETQYF
TRBV7-6,TRBJ2-3,-,CASSGLAGGVDTQYF
TRBV10-3,TRBJ2-7,many,CAISGGGYEQYF
TRBV13,TRBJ2-2,-,CASSSLGGQAANTGELFF
TRBV25-1,TRBJ2-1,-,CASSEALAGVNEQFF
TRBV7-2,TRBJ2-3,-,CASSYGRQDTQYF
TRBV4-3,TRBJ2-1,-,CASSQLSGGAGPQFF
TRBV20-1,TRBJ2-5,-,CSGAQDTQYF
TRBV10-3,TRBJ2-1,many,CAISESGQGYNEQFF
TRBV5-1,TRBJ2-7,few,CASSPSDVTLSYEQYF
TRBV9,TRBJ2-7,-,CASSVGGTGVYEQYF
TRBV28,TRBJ2-7,many,CASSGPEQYF
TRBV15,TRBJ2-3,-,CATSTLAGGPPDTQYF
TRBV7-8,TRBJ2-7,-,CASSLAPATSRAYEQYF
TRBV5-1,TRBJ2-5,few,CASSLPGGPRQETQYF
TRBV7-7,TRBJ2-2,few,CASSKWTSGSSGGTGELFF
TRBV4-3,TRBJ2-7,-,CASSLSRVSNYEQYF
TRBV5-5,TRBJ1-2,many,CASSFTAGPQSYGYTF
TRBV20-1,TRBJ2-2,few,CSARETKVGELFF
TRBV20-1,TRBJ2-3,many,CSADRLAAPTDTQYF
TRBV6-1,TRBJ1-3,few,CASRQKFYRGNTIYF
TRBV27,TRBJ2-7,few,CASSLKGTNPYEQYF
TRBV15,TRBJ1-1,few,CATSRDVGATGVWNTEAFF
TRBV20-1,TRBJ1-1,few,CSSFGLNTEAFF
TRBV3-1,TRBJ2-7,-,CASSRGLAGGYVYEQYF
TRBV6-2/TRBV6-3,TRBJ2-5,many,CASSHGDGTQYF
TRBV5-5,TRBJ2-5,few,CASNPRREVQETQYF
TRBV25-1,TRBJ2-2,-,CASSDPSGQGIGGELFF
TRBV7-8,TRBJ2-7,many,CASSRTSGNSYEQYF
TRBV2,TRBJ2-7,-,CASESGASSYEQYF
TRBV7-9,TRBJ2-7,few,CASSLQDGVTYEQYF
TRBV18,TRBJ2-1,-,CASSLLTTSAYNEQFF
TRBV20-1,TRBJ2-3,few,CSARVGNLAADTQYF
TRBV6-1,TRBJ2-2,once,CASSSGRWNTGELFF
TRBV29-1,TRBJ2-7,many,CSVGGGTGGTEQYF
TRBV9,TRBJ2-3,many,CASSDGTSTDTQYF